Each of the 20 T cell receptor beta chains below was sequenced from the same sample in a study of cytomegalovirus exposure and HLA in healthy donors. 60 Vbeta and 13 Jbeta primers were used in PCR. TCRdb's copy holds only in-frame clones and misses some; the assay was immunoSEQ multiplex PCR. This sample has about 150,000 clones, with 65% to 90% found just once. Material for sequencing was PBMCs. These receptors were collected from a woman aged 45-59 years in good health and CMV-seropositive.

J is TRBJ2-7 and V is TRBV5-1; 8 bases match TRBD2. After removal of 4 bases from V and 5 bases from J, the junction contained 11 bases not matched to a gene. Germline CDR1 SGHRS, CDR2 YFSETQ. This CDR3 region has 15 residues. In DNA, the CDR3 is TGCGCCAGCAGCCGTATCGGGGGGGGGCCCCACGAGCAGTACTTC. Amino acid sequence: CASSRIGGGPHEQYF.

The genes are TRBV6-5 and TRBJ2-7; 7 positions match TRBD2. CDR3 length: 13 residues. Per the germline V gene, CDR1 is MNHEY and CDR2 is SVGAGI. V shed 5 bases and J 6 bases; nucleotides not matched to a gene: 7. The chain's CDR3 is CASSLIGGGEQYF. The CDR3 DNA follows: TGTGCCAGCAGTCTAATAGGCGGGGGCGAGCAGTACTTC.

The V gene is TRBV11-3, the J gene TRBJ2-1, with TRBD1 matching 7 bases. The V gene's germline CDR1 is SGHNT and CDR2 YENEEA. This CDR3 has 15 residues. V was pared by 5 bases and J by 4 bases, with 8 bases of the junction left unmatched. The CDR3 DNA sequence: TGTGCCAGCAGCCCGACGGGACAGTTATACAATGAGCAGTTCTTC. This gives the protein CASSPTGQLYNEQFF.

The rearrangement links TRBV5-1 to TRBJ1-3, with no clear D. The germline V gene has CDR1 SGHRS and CDR2 YFSETQ. V was trimmed by 7 bases and J by 0 bases, leaving 8 bases between them. The CDR3 extends over 13 amino acids. CDR3 DNA: TGCGCCAGCTCGGTGTACTCTGGAAACACCATATATTTT. Encoded protein: CASSVYSGNTIYF. Based on the CDR3 plus reference TRBV5-1 and TRBJ1-3, the full variable domain is KAGVTQTPRYLIKTRGQQVTLSCSPISGHRSVSWYQQTPGQGLQFLFEYFSETQRNKGNFPGRFSGRQFSNSRSEMNVSTLELGDSALYLCASSVYSGNTIYFGEGSWLTVV.

V and J are TRBV10-1 and TRBJ2-2; 8 positions match TRBD1. Germline trimming cut 8 bases from V and 6 bases from J; bases unmatched to any gene: 8. This CDR3 contains 14 residues. Germline V lookup: CDR1 WNHNN, CDR2 SYGVQD (reference sequence). The CDR3 loop reads CASSGQVSPGELFF. The DNA for the CDR3 is TGCGCCAGCTCGGGACAGGTTTCTCCCGGGGAGCTGTTTTTT.

The V gene is TRBV6-1, the J gene TRBJ2-2, with no clear D. The germline V and J ends were trimmed by 6 bases and 4 bases, with 3 bases remaining between them. Germline V gene data show CDR1 as MNHNS and CDR2 as SASEGT. The CDR3 contains 11 residues. The CDR3 loop reads CASRSTGELFF. CDR3 DNA sequence: TGTGCCAGCAGGAGCACCGGGGAGCTGTTTTTT.

The V gene is TRBV4-2, the J gene TRBJ2-1; D uncertain. V was pared by 0 bases and J by 5 bases, with 5 bases between. The CDR3 runs 13 residues. Germline CDR1 reads LGHNA; CDR2 reads YNFKEQ. Here the CDR3 reads CASSQDTNNEQFF. The CDR3 DNA follows: TGTGCCAGCAGCCAAGATACAAACAATGAGCAGTTCTTC.

This rearrangement joins TRBV6-5 to TRBJ2-3, with D unclear. In germline, CDR1 is MNHEY, CDR2 SVGAGI. The CDR3 contains 13 residues. The V and J ends lost 4 bases and 6 bases respectively, with 11 bases between them. The CDR3 spells CASSSFYGDTQYF. CDR3 in DNA: TGTGCCAGCAGTTCATTCTACGGGGATACGCAGTATTTT.

This clone was detected a few times. The genes are TRBV11-3 and TRBJ2-1, with D perhaps TRBD2 (6 bases). Germline V gene sequence: CDR1 SGHNT, CDR2 YENEEA. The germline V and J ends were trimmed by 5 bases and 6 bases, with 14 bases remaining between them. The CDR3 has 14 residues. The CDR3 loop is CASSPGGKSNEQFF. CDR3 bases: TGTGCCAGCAGCCCAGGAGGGAAGAGCAATGAGCAGTTCTTC.

This clone was detected a few times. This sequence joins TRBV30 and TRBJ1-6, with D perhaps matching TRBD1 (6 bases). Trimming shortened V by 5 bases and J by 8 bases, and 10 bases separated the two germline ends. Germline V CDR1 and CDR2: GTSNPN, SVGIG (reference sequence). The CDR3 consists of 12 residues. CDR3 sequence (DNA): TGTGCCTGGGGGGGCTCGGATTCACCCCTCCACTTT. It codes for CAWGGSDSPLHF.

The CDR3 sequence is CASSLLGQGGYGYTF. In DNA, the CDR3 is TGTGCCAGCAGCTTATTGGGACAGGGAGGCTATGGCTACACCTTC. The chain carries TRBV7-9 and TRBJ1-2; 9 positions agree with TRBD1. The CDR3 runs to 15 residues. Germline V CDR1 and CDR2: SEHNR, FQNEAQ (reference sequence). V dropped 2 bases and J dropped 4; count of bases not matched to a gene: 5.

In this sample, this clone turned up many times. This rearrangement joins TRBV10-3 to TRBJ2-7; perhaps TRBD1 as D (5 bases). The CDR3 is made up of 13 amino acids. With 3 bases removed from V and 3 bases from J, the gap between germline ends came to 9 bases. Germline CDR1 is ENHRY and CDR2 is SYGVKD. For the CDR3, the DNA is TGTGCCATCAGTGATTCAGGGCGCTACGAGCAGTACTTC. Its protein product is CAISDSGRYEQYF.

This sequence joins TRBV9 and TRBJ1-5; perhaps TRBD1 as D (5 bases). V lost 4 bases, J lost 4 bases, and 12 bases lay in between. The CDR3 covers 14 residues. Germline V gene sequence: CDR1 SGDLS, CDR2 YYNGEE. Here the CDR3 reads CASSSRGDNQPQHF. The CDR3, as DNA: TGTGCCAGCAGCTCCCGGGGGGATAATCAGCCCCAGCATTTT.

The chain links TRBV7-9 to TRBJ1-2; D not certain. Between the trimmed V and J ends, which lost 4 bases and 3 bases, there was a span of 3 bases. Germline V gene sequence: CDR1 SEHNR, CDR2 FQNEAQ (reference sequence). This CDR3 comprises 11 residues. The DNA for the CDR3 is TGTGCCAGCAGCTCCGACTATGGCTACACCTTC. This gives the protein CASSSDYGYTF. Full variable domain (outside the CDR3, taken from reference TRBV7-9 and TRBJ1-2): DTGVSQNPRHKITKRGQNVTFRCDPISEHNRLYWYRQTLGQGPEFLTYFQNEAQLEKSRLLSDRFSAERPKGSFSTLEIQRTEQGDSAMYLCASSSDYGYTFGSGTRLTVV.

The CDR3 loop reads CASSYTGHEQYF. Here the CDR3 DNA reads TGTGCCAGCAGCTACACAGGGCACGAGCAGTACTTC. This chain links TRBV7-7 with TRBJ2-7, with D possibly TRBD1 on 6 matching bases. Trimming pared 4 bases from V and 5 bases from J, leaving 9 bases between. Germline V gives CDR1 SSHAT, CDR2 FNYEAQ (reference sequence). This CDR3 spans 12 amino acids.

This chain uses TRBV5-1 with TRBJ2-3; D perhaps matches TRBD2 (5 bases). The CDR3 length is 18 residues. V was trimmed by 0 bases and J by 2 bases, leaving 19 bases between them. Germline CDR1 is SGHRS and CDR2 is YFSETQ. CDR3 nucleotides: TGCGCCAGCAGCTTGGGGTTCCGGGGAAGCCCCCACACAGATACGCAGTATTTT. Protein product: CASSLGFRGSPHTDTQYF.

V and J are TRBV4-3 and TRBJ1-6, with D perhaps TRBD1 (6 bases). CDR3 length: 15 residues. V was cut by 3 bases and J by 6 bases, with 12 bases left in between. Germline CDR1 is LGHNA and CDR2 is YSLEER. For the CDR3, the DNA is TGCGCCAGCAGCCAGGGGGCCTGGGGTAATTCACCCCTCCACTTT. Its protein product is CASSQGAWGNSPLHF.

The chain combines TRBV7-2 with TRBJ2-1, with D hard to call. In germline, CDR1 is SGHTA, CDR2 FQGNSA. The CDR3 spans 16 residues. Trimming left V 0 bases short and J 3 bases short, with 12 bases between. Here the CDR3 reads CASSLAQEAIYNEQFF. CDR3 nucleotides: TGTGCCAGCAGCTTAGCGCAAGAAGCAATCTACAATGAGCAGTTCTTC.

The gene calls are TRBV6-6 and TRBJ1-5; D gene uncertain. The length of the CDR3 is 14 residues. CDR1 MNHNY and CDR2 SVGAGI come from the germline V gene (reference sequence). Trimming left V 6 bases short and J 4 bases short, with 13 bases between. As DNA, the CDR3 is TGTGCCAGCAGCCTACACCCGGGGAATCAGCCCCAGCATTTT. This gives the protein CASSLHPGNQPQHF.

This rearrangement joins TRBV29-1 to TRBJ1-2; 9 nucleotides line up with TRBD1. The CDR3 runs to 14 residues. Germline V gives CDR1 SQVTM, CDR2 ANQGSEA. Trimming removed 1 base from V and 4 bases from J; junction bases left unmatched: 4. The CDR3 reads CSVEVGQGFYGYTF. The CDR3 nucleotides read TGCAGCGTTGAAGTCGGACAGGGGTTCTATGGCTACACCTTC.